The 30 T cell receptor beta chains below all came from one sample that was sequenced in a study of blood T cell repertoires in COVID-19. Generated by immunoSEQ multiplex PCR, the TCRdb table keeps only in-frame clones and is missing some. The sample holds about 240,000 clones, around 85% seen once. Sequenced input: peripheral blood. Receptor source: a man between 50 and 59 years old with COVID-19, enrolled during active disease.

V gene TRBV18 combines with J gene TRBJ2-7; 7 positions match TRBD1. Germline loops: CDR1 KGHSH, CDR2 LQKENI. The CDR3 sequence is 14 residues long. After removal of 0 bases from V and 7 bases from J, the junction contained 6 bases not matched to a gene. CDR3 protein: CASSPPAGGREQYF. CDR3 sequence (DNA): TGTGCCAGCTCACCACCGGCAGGGGGAAGGGAGCAGTACTTC.

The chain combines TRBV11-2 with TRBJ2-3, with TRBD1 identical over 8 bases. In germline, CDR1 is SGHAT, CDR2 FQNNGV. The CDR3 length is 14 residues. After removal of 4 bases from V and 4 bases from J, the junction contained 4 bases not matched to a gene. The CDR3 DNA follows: TGTGCCAGCAGCTCCGACAGGGGCCCAGATACGCAGTATTTT. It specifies CASSSDRGPDTQYF.

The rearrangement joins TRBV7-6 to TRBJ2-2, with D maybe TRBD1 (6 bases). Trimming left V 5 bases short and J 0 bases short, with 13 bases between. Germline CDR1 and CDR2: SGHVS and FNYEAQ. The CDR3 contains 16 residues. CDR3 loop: CASSPTGFSNTGELFF. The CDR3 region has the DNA TGTGCCAGCAGCCCAACAGGGTTCTCGAACACCGGGGAGCTGTTTTTT. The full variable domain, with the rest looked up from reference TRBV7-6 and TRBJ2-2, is GAGVSQSPRYKVTKRGQDVALRCDPISGHVSLYWYRQALGQGPEFLTYFNYEAQQDKSGLPNDRFSAERPEGSISTLTIQRTEQRDSAMYRCASSPTGFSNTGELFFGEGSRLTVL.

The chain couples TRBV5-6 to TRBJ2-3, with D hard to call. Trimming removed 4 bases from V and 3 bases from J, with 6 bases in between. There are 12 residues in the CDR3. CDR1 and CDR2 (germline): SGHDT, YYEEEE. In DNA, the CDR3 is TGTGCCAGCAGCCAGTTAACAGATACGCAGTATTTT. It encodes CASSQLTDTQYF.

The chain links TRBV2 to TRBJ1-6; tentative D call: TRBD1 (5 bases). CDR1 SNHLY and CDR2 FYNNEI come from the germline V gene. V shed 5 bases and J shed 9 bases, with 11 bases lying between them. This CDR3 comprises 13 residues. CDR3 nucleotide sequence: TGTGCCAGCAGTTGGGGGGGTAGTTCACCCCTCCACTTT. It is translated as CASSWGGSSPLHF.

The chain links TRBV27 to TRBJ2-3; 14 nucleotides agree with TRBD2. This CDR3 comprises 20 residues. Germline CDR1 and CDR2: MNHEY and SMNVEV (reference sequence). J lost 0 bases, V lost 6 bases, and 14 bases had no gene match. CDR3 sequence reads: CASSPGLAGGAQVSTDTQYF. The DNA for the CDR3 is TGTGCCAGCAGCCCAGGACTAGCGGGGGGTGCACAAGTGAGCACAGATACGCAGTATTTT.

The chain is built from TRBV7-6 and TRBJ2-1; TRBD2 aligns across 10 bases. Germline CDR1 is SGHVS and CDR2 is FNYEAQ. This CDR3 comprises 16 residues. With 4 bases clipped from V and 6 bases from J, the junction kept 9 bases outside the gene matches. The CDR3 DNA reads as TGTGCCAGCAGCTCCGGTTGGGCTAGCGGGGGCAATGAGCAGTTCTTC. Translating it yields CASSSGWASGGNEQFF.

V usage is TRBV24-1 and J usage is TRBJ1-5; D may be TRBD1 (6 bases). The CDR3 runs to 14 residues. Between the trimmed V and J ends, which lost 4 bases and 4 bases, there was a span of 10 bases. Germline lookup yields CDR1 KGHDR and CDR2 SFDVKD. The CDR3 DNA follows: TGTGCCACCAGTGAACAGGGACGGAATCAGCCCCAGCATTTT. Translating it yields CATSEQGRNQPQHF.

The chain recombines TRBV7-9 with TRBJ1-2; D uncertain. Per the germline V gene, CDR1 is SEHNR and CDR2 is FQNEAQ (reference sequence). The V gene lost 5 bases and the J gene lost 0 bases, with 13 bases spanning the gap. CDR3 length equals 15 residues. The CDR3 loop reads CASSPPGTTNYGYTF. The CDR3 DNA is TGTGCCAGCAGCCCCCCGGGAACCACTAACTATGGCTACACCTTC.

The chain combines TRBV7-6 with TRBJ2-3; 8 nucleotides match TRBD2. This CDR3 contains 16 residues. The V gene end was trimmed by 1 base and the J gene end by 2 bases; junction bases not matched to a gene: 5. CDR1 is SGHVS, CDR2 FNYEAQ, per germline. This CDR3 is CASSLEGGGNTDTQYF. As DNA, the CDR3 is TGTGCCAGCAGCTTAGAGGGCGGGGGGAACACAGATACGCAGTATTTT.

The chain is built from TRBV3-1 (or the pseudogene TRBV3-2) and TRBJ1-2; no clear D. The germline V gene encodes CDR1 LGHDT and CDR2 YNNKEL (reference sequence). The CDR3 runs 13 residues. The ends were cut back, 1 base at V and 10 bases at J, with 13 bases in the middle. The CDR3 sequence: CASSQGPMNIYTF. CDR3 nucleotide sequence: TGTGCCAGCAGCCAAGGGCCGATGAACATCTACACCTTC.

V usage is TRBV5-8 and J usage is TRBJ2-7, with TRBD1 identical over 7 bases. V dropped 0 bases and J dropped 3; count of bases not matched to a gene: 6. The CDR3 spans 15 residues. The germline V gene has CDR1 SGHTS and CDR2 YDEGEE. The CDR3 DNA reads TGTGCCAGCAGCTTGGACAGGGGCCAAGGCTACGAGCAGTACTTC. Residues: CASSLDRGQGYEQYF. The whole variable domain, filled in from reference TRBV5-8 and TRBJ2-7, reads EAGVTQSPTHLIKTRGQQATLRCSPISGHTSVYWYQQALGLGLQFLLWYDEGEERNRGNFPPRFSGRQFPNYSSELNVNALELEDSALYLCASSLDRGQGYEQYFGPGTRLTVT.

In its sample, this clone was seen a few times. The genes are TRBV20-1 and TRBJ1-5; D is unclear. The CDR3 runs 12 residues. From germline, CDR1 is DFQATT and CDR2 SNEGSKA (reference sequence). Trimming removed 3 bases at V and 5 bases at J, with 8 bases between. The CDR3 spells CSASMRYQPQHF. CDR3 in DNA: TGCAGTGCTAGTATGCGATATCAGCCCCAGCATTTT.

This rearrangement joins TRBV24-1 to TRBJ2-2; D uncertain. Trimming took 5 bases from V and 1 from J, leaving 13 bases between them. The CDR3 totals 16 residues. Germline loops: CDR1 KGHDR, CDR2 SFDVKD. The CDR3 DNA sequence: TGTGCCACCAGTGCCCCCGACCCAGGGAACACCGGGGAGCTGTTTTTT. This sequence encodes CATSAPDPGNTGELFF.

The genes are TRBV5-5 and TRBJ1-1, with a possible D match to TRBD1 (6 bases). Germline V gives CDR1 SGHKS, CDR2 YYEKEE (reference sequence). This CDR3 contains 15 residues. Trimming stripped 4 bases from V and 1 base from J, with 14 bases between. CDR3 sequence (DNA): TGTGCCAGCAGCCGGGAGGGACACCAGAACACTGAAGCTTTCTTT. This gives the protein CASSREGHQNTEAFF.

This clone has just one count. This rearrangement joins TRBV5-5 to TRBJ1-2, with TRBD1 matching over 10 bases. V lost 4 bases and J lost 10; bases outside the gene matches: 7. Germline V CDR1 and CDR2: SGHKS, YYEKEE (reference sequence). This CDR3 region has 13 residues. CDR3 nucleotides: TGTGCCAGCAGCCCGGGACAGGGGACCTACTACACCTTC. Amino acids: CASSPGQGTYYTF. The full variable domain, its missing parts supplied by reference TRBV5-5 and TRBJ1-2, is DAGVTQSPTHLIKTRGQQVTLRCSPISGHKSVSWYQQVLGQGPQFIFQYYEKEERGRGNFPDRFSARQFPNYSSELNVNALLLGDSALYLCASSPGQGTYYTFGSGTRLTVV.

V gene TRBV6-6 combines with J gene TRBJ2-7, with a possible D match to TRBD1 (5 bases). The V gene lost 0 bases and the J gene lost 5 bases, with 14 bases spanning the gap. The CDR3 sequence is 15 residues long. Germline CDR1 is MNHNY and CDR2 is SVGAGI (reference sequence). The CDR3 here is CASSYSSPGLNEQYF. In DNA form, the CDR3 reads TGTGCCAGCAGTTACTCGAGTCCAGGGCTAAACGAGCAGTACTTC.

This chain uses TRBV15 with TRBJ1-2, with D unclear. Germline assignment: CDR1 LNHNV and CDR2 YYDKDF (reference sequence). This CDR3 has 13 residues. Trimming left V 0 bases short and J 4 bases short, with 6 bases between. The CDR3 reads CATSRETRYGYTF. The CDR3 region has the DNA TGTGCCACCAGCAGAGAGACACGCTATGGCTACACCTTC.

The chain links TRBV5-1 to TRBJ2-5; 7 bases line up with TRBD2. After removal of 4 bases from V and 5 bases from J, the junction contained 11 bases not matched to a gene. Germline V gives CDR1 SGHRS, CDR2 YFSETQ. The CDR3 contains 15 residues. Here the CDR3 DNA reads TGCGCCAGCAGCCGTGGAACTAGCGATGGGGAGACCCAGTACTTC. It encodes CASSRGTSDGETQYF.

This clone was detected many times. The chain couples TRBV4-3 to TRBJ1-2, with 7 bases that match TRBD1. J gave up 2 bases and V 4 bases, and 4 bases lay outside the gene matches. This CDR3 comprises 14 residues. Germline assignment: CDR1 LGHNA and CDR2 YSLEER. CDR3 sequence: CASSPRDSNYGYTF. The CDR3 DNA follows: TGCGCCAGCAGCCCGAGGGACAGCAACTATGGCTACACCTTC.

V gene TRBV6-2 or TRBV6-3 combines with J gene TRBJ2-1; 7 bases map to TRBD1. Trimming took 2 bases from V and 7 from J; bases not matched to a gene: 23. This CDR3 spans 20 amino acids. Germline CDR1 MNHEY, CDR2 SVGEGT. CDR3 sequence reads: CASSYPTNFRDRRSTNEQFF. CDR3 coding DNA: TGTGCCAGCAGTTACCCAACCAATTTCCGGGACAGACGATCTACAAATGAGCAGTTCTTC.

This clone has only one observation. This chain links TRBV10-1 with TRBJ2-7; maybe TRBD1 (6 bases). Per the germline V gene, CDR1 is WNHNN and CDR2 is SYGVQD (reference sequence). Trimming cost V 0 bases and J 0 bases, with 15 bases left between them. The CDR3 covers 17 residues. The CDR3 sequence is CASSESTRAGDSYEQYF. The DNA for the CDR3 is TGCGCCAGCAGTGAGTCGACTCGGGCAGGGGACTCCTACGAGCAGTACTTC.

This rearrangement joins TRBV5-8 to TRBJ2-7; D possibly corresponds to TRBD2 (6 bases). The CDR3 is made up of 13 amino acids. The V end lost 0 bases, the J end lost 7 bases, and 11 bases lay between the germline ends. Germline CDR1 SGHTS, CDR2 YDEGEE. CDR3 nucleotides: TGTGCCAGCAGCTTGGTTCGCGGGGTAGAGCAGTACTTC. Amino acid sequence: CASSLVRGVEQYF.

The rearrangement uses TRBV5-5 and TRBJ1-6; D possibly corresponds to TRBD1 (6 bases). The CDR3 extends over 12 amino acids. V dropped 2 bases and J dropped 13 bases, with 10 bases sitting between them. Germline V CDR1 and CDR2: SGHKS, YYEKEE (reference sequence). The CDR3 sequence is CASSFRGDPLHF. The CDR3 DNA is TGTGCCAGCAGCTTCAGGGGTGACCCCCTCCACTTT.

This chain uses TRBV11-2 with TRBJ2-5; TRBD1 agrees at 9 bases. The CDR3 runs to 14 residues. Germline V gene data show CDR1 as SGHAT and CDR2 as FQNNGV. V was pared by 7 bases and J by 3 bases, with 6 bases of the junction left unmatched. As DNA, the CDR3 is TGTGCCAGCAATAGACAGGGGGACAAAGAGACCCAGTACTTC. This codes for CASNRQGDKETQYF. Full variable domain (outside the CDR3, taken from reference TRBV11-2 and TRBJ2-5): EAGVAQSPRYKIIEKRQSVAFWCNPISGHATLYWYQQILGQGPKLLIQFQNNGVVDDSQLPKDRFSAERLKGVDSTLKIQPAKLEDSAVYLCASNRQGDKETQYFGPGTRLLVL.

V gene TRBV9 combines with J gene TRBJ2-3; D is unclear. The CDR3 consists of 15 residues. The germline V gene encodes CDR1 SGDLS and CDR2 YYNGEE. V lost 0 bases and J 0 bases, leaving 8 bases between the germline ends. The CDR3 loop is CASSVATSSTDTQYF. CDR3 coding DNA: TGTGCCAGCAGCGTAGCCACATCTAGCACAGATACGCAGTATTTT.

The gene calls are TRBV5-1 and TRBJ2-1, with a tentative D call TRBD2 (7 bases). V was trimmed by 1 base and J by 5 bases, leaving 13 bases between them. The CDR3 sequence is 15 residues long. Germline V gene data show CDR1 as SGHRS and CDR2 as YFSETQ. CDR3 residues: CASSLPGGTHNEQFF. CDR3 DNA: TGCGCCAGCAGCTTGCCGGGGGGCACCCACAATGAGCAGTTCTTC. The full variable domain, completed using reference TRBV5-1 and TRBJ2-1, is KAGVTQTPRYLIKTRGQQVTLSCSPISGHRSVSWYQQTPGQGLQFLFEYFSETQRNKGNFPGRFSGRQFSNSRSEMNVSTLELGDSALYLCASSLPGGTHNEQFFGPGTRLTVL.

The CDR3 protein is CASSPQVGRGTNTGELFF. The DNA of the CDR3 is TGTGCCAGCAGCCCACAAGTTGGGCGGGGGACGAACACCGGGGAGCTGTTTTTT. The V call is TRBV3-1 (or the pseudogene TRBV3-2), the J call TRBJ2-2, with 7 bases identical to TRBD2. CDR3 size: 18 residues. V lost 4 bases to trimming and J lost 0 bases; unmatched junction nucleotides: 11. Germline CDR1 is LGHDT and CDR2 is YNNKEL (reference sequence).

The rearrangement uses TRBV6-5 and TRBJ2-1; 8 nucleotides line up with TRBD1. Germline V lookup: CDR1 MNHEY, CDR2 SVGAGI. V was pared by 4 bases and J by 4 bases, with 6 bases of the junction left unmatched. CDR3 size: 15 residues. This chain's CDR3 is CASSLGQVSYNEQFF. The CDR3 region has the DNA TGTGCCAGCAGTTTGGGACAGGTTAGTTACAATGAGCAGTTCTTC.

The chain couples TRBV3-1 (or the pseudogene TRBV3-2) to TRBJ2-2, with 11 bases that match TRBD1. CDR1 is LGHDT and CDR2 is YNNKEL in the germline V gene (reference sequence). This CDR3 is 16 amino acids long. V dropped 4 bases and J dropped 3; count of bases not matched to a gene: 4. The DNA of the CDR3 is TGTGCCAGCAGCCCTGGACAGGGGGCTCACACCGGGGAGCTGTTTTTT. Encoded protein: CASSPGQGAHTGELFF.